This T cell receptor beta chain was obtained from a study of shared clonotypes between healthy human individuals. Points on this clone: Its antigen is not known.

Generated by immunoSEQ multiplex PCR, the TCRdb table keeps only in-frame clones and is missing some. The data hold some 2,500,000 clones, with 80% to 95% observed a single time. General observations from the study: Clonotype sharing levels among donors were expected to vary with sequencing depth. Larger richness was generally estimated for naive than memory subsets. Represented diversity (both genetic and exposure-history) was limited by the small number of donors. Generation probabilities of non-shared clonotypes were lower (relative to those shared by all four donors).

The germline V gene has CDR1 MDHEN and CDR2 SYDVKM. J was trimmed by 8 bases and V by 7 bases; bases with no gene match: 12. The CDR3 consists of 15 residues. Sequencing was performed on naive CD4+ T cells from PBMCs. Subset in this sample: CD45RA+ positively selected. This chain links TRBV28 with TRBJ2-1, with 9 positions matching TRBD2. This receptor was obtained from a man between 18 and 29 years old in good health. Some clones in this sample may be carry-over from other donors' samples. The chain's CDR3 is CASTEQGGGVYEQFF. CDR3 sequence (DNA): TGTGCCAGCACCGAGCAAGGCGGGGGGGTCTATGAGCAGTTCTTC.